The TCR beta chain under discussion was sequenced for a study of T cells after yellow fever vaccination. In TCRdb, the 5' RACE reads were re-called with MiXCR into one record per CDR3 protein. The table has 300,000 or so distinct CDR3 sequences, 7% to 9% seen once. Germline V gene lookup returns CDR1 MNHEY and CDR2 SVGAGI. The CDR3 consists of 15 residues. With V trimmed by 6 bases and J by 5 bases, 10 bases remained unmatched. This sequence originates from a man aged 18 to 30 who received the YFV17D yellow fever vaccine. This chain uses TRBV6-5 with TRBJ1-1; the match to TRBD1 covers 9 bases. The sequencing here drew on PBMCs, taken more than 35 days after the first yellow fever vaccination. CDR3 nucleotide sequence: TGTGCCAGCAGGGACTCCGGGACAGGGCGTACTGAAGCTTTCTTT. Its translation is CASRDSGTGRTEAFF.